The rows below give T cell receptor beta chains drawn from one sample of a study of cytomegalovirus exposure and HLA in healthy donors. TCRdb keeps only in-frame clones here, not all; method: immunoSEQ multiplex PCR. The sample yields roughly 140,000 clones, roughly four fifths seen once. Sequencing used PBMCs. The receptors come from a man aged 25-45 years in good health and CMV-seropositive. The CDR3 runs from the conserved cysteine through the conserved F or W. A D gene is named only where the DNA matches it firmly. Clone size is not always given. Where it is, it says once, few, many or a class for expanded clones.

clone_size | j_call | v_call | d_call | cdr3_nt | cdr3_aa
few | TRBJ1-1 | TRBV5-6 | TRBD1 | TGTGCCAGCAGCCCAGTGGAGGGGGCCACTGAAGCTTTCTTT | CASSPVEGATEAFF
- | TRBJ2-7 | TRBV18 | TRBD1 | TGTGCCACTGGGACAGGGGTCGAGCAGTACTTC | CATGTGVEQYF
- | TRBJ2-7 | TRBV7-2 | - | TGTGCCAGCAGCTCCGCGCAGGGCCCCTTCTACCTCTACGAGCAGTACTTC | CASSSAQGPFYLYEQYF
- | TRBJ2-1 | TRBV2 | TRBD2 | TGTGCCCGCGCCGGGGGGTATGGCGAGCAGTTCTTC | CARAGGYGEQFF
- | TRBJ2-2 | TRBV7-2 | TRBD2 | TGTGCCAGCAGCTTCCTCTTGACTAGCGGGGATACCGGGGAGCTGTTTTTT | CASSFLLTSGDTGELFF
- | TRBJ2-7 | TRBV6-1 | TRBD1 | TGTGCCAGCAGTGCCGGGACAGGTTTCTACGAGCAGTACTTC | CASSAGTGFYEQYF
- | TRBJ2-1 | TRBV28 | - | TGTGCCAGCAGTCTTGATTTAAAAGGGAGGCAGTTCTTC | CASSLDLKGRQFF
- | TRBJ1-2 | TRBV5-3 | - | TGTGCCAGAAGACCCCAAGGGGCGAACTATGGCTACACCTTC | CARRPQGANYGYTF
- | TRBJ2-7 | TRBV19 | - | TGTGCCAGTAGTATAGATAAAGTTTTAGCCGGCAGCTCCTACGAGCAGTACTTC | CASSIDKVLAGSSYEQYF
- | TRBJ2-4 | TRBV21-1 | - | TGTGCCAGCAGATCTGCGGGTGACATTCAGTACTTC | CASRSAGDIQYF
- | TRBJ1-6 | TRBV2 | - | TGTGCCAGCAGTGAAGAGAAGGGAGGGATTGGGTCACCCCTCCACTTT | CASSEEKGGIGSPLHF
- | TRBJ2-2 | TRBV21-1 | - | TGTGCCAGCAGCAGAAGTGACGGGGGAATCGCGAACACCGGGGAGCTGTTTTTT | CASSRSDGGIANTGELFF
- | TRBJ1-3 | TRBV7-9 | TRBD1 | TGTGCCAGCAGCTTATGGGTCGGGACAGTTTCTGGAAACACCATATATTTT | CASSLWVGTVSGNTIYF
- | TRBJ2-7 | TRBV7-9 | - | TGTGCCAGCAGCTTATCTAACGAGGACAGCTACGAGCAGTACTTC | CASSLSNEDSYEQYF
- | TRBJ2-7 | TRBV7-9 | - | TGTGCCAGCCGGAAGGGGTACGAGCAGTACTTC | CASRKGYEQYF
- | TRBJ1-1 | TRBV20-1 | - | TGCAGTGCTAGCGACAGTCCTGAAGCTTTCTTT | CSASDSPEAFF
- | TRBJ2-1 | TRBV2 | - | TGTGCCAGCAGGAGACTTGGGTGGGAGCAGTTCTTC | CASRRLGWEQFF
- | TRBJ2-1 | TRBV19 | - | TGTGCCAGTAGTATAGTCAGGGGTGGGGAGCAGTTCTTC | CASSIVRGGEQFF
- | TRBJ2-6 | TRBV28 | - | TGTGCCAGCAGTCGAGATGGGGCCAACGTCCTGACTTTC | CASSRDGANVLTF
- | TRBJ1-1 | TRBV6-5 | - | TGTGCCAGCAGTTACCTCGGACAGACTGAAGCTTTCTTT | CASSYLGQTEAFF
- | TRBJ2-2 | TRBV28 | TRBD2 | TGTGCCAGCAGTTTAACCGTCCGGCTAGCGGGGGGCGGGGAGCTGTTTTTT | CASSLTVRLAGGGELFF
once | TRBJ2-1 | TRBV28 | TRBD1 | TGTGCCAGCAGTTCCGACAGGGGGCGGCATGAGCAGTTCTTC | CASSSDRGRHEQFF
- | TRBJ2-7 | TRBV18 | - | TGTGCCAGCTCACCAGAGGTCACCCGGTTAAGCGAGCAGTACTTC | CASSPEVTRLSEQYF
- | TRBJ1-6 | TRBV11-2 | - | TGTGCCAGCAGCCCCCGAACTCCGAGCTCCTATAATTCACCCCTCCACTTT | CASSPRTPSSYNSPLHF
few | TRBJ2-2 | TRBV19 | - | TGTGCCAGTAGTATAGATCGAGGCGTCGACGGGGAGCTGTTTTTT | CASSIDRGVDGELFF
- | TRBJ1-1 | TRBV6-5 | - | TGTGCCAGCATCTTTAACACTGAAGCTTTCTTT | CASIFNTEAFF
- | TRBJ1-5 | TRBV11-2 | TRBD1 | TGTGCCAGCAGTCGGACAGGGGACATCAATCAGCCCCAGCATTTT | CASSRTGDINQPQHF
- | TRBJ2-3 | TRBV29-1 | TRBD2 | TGCAGCGTTGGGGGCCGGGGGGGAGGCACAGATACGCAGTATTTT | CSVGGRGGGTDTQYF
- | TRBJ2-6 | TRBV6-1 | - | TGTGCCAGCAGTGAGGGAGCATCTGGGGCCAACGTCCTGACTTTC | CASSEGASGANVLTF
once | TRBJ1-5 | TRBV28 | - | TGTGCCAGCAGAGCCGGCAATCAGCCCCAGCATTTT | CASRAGNQPQHF
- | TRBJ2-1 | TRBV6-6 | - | TGTGCCAGCAGTGATGCGACAACGAACAATGAGCAGTTCTTC | CASSDATTNNEQFF
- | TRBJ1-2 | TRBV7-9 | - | TGTGCCAGCAGCTTAGCTGTACGGGACACTTTCTATGGCTACACCTTC | CASSLAVRDTFYGYTF
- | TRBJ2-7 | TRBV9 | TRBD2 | TGTGCCAGCAGCGCGGGACTAGCGGAGAGCTCCTACGAGCAGTACTTC | CASSAGLAESSYEQYF
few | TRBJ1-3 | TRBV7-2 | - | TGTGCCAGCAGCCAGGCGCGTAACACCATATATTTT | CASSQARNTIYF
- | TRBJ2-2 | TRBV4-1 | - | TGCGCCAGCAGCCAACCAAGGGGTGGCAGGGAAACCGGGGAGCTGTTTTTT | CASSQPRGGRETGELFF
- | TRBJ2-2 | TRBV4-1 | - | TGCGCCAGCAGCGTAACAACCGGGGAGCTGTTTTTT | CASSVTTGELFF
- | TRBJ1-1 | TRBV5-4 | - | TGTGCCAGCAGCGCCAGGGGACAAGGGGCTTTCTTT | CASSARGQGAFF
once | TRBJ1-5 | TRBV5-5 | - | TGTGCCAGCAGCCCAGAGAGGAATCAGCCCCAGCATTTT | CASSPERNQPQHF
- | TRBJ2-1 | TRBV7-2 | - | TGTGCCAGCAGCTTAGCGGCTAGCTCCTACAATGAGCAGTTCTTC | CASSLAASSYNEQFF
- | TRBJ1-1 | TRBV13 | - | TGTGCCAGCAGCTTACACCGGGAGGTAGCTGAAGCTTTCTTT | CASSLHREVAEAFF
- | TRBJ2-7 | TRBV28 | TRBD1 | TGTGCCAGCAGTTTAGTACAGGGGACCCACGAGCAGTACTTC | CASSLVQGTHEQYF
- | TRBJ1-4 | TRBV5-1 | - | TGCGCCAGCAGTTTTAATGGGGCCAATGAAAAACTGTTTTTT | CASSFNGANEKLFF
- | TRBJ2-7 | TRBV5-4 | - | TGTGCCACGGGGATGGTGGGAAATACCTACGAGCAGTACTTC | CATGMVGNTYEQYF
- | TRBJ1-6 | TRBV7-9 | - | TGTGCCAGCACCCCGACGGGGGGCGGTTCACCCCTCCACTTT | CASTPTGGGSPLHF
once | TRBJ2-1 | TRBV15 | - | TGTGCCACCAGCAGAGGAACTCGACAGTACAATGAGCAGTTCTTC | CATSRGTRQYNEQFF
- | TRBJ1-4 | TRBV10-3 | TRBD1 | TGTGCCATAGGCCGGGACAGAGTTGAAAAACTGTTTTTT | CAIGRDRVEKLFF
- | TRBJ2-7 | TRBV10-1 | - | TGCGCCAGCAGCTTGACCTTTACAGGGCAAACCTCCTACGAGCAGTACTTC | CASSLTFTGQTSYEQYF
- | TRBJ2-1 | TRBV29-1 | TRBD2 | TGCAGCGTTGAAGAGGCCGGGAGGGCCATAAATGAGCAGTTCTTC | CSVEEAGRAINEQFF
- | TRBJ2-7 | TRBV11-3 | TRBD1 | TGTGCCAGCAGCCTCCAGGGGGGACAGGGGGCCTACGAGCAGTACTTC | CASSLQGGQGAYEQYF
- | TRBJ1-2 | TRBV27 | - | TGTGCCAGCAGTAATTCAGGGTCCTATGGCTACACCTTC | CASSNSGSYGYTF
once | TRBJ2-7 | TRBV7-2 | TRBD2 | TGTGCCAGCAGTTCCCGACTAGCGGGGACCTACGAGCAGTACTTC | CASSSRLAGTYEQYF
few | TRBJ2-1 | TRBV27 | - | TGTGCCAGCAGTCCGGTGGAGAGAGGGAATGAGCAGTTCTTC | CASSPVERGNEQFF
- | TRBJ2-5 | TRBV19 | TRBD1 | TGTGCCATCGGTGGCAGGGGGCGCGGGGAGACCCAGTACTTC | CAIGGRGRGETQYF
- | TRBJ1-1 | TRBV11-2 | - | TGTGCCAGCAGCTTAGAACCAGGGGTCTACACTGAAGCTTTCTTT | CASSLEPGVYTEAFF
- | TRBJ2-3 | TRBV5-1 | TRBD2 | TGCGCCAGCAGCCCGGGACTAGCGATCCGTAGCACAGATACGCAGTATTTT | CASSPGLAIRSTDTQYF